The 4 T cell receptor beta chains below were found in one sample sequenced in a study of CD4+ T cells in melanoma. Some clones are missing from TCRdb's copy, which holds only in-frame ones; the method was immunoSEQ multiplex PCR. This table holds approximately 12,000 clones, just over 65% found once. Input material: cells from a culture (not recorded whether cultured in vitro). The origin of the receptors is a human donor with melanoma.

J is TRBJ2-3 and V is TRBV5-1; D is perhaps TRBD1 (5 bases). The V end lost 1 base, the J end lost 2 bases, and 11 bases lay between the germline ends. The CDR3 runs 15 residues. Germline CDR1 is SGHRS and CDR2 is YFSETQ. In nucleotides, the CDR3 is TGCGCCAGCAGCTTGTTTGGCAGGGCCACAGATACGCAGTATTTT. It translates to CASSLFGRATDTQYF.

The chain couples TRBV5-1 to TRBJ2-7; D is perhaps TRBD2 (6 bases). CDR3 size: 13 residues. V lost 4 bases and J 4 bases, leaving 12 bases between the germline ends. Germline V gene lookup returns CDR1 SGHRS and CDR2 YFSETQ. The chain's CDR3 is CASSAGPLYEQYF. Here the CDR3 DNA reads TGCGCCAGCAGCGCGGGACCACTATACGAGCAGTACTTC.

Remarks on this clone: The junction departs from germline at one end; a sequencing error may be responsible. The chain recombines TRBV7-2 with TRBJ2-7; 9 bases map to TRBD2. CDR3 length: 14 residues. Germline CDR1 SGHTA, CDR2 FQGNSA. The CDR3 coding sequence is TGTGCCAGCAGCTTGGGCTACGCTAGGACTAGCGACTCGTTC. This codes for CASSLGYARTSDSF.

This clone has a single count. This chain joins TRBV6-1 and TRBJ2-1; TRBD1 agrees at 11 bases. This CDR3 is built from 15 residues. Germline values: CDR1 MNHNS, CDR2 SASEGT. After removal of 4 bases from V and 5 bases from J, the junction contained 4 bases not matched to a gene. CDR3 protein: CASSGRDRGNNEQFF. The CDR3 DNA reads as TGTGCCAGCAGTGGCCGGGACAGGGGGAACAATGAGCAGTTCTTC.